The 8 T cell receptor beta chains in this list originate from one sample, sequenced in a study of blood T cell repertoires in COVID-19. Libraries were prepared by immunoSEQ multiplex PCR; TCRdb keeps only in-frame clonotypes and omits some of them. The table shows fewer than 350,000 clones, with roughly 88% occurring only once. Source material: PBMCs or T cells enriched from blood (not recorded which). The receptors here all came from a woman aged 40 to 50 with acute COVID-19.

The V call is TRBV2, the J call TRBJ2-6; 7 bases are shared with TRBD1. This CDR3 has 16 residues. The J segment lost 2 bases and the V segment lost 7 bases, leaving 8 bases of the junction unmatched. Looked up from germline, CDR1 is SNHLY and CDR2 is FYNNEI. CDR3 in DNA: TGTGCCAGCAAAGAGGGGGCCATGGCTGGGGCCAACGTCCTGACTTTC. Amino acids: CASKEGAMAGANVLTF.

This clone was seen once. The V and J genes are TRBV2 and TRBJ2-1, with 7 bases lining up with TRBD1. The CDR3 has 15 residues. Unmatched junction bases numbered 7, after V lost 7 bases and J lost 1 base. The germline V gene encodes CDR1 SNHLY and CDR2 FYNNEI. CDR3 in amino acids: CASKLDRESYNEQFF. CDR3 bases: TGTGCCAGCAAACTAGACAGGGAGTCCTACAATGAGCAGTTCTTC.

The chain links TRBV5-5 to TRBJ2-7, with 9 bases matching TRBD2. Losses at the gene ends were 4 bases for V and 3 bases for J; bases not matched to a gene: 8. The germline V gene encodes CDR1 SGHKS and CDR2 YYEKEE (reference sequence). The CDR3 consists of 15 residues. The CDR3 sequence is CASSPGAGGHYEQYF. The CDR3 nucleotides are TGTGCCAGCAGCCCCGGGGCGGGGGGGCACTACGAGCAGTACTTC. The full variable domain, rest sourced from reference TRBV5-5 and TRBJ2-7, is DAGVTQSPTHLIKTRGQQVTLRCSPISGHKSVSWYQQVLGQGPQFIFQYYEKEERGRGNFPDRFSARQFPNYSSELNVNALLLGDSALYLCASSPGAGGHYEQYFGPGTRLTVT.

The chain recombines TRBV19 with TRBJ1-4; 8 positions match TRBD1. Trimming removed 7 bases from V and 9 bases from J; junction bases left unmatched: 7. Germline CDR1 and CDR2: LNHDA and SQIVND (reference sequence). This CDR3 is built from 13 residues. CDR3 DNA sequence: TGTGCCAGTACGACAGGGGACAATCAAAAACTGTTTTTT. It encodes CASTTGDNQKLFF.

The V and J genes are TRBV14 and TRBJ1-4; TRBD1 agrees at 10 bases. The CDR3 consists of 16 residues. V was clipped by 1 base and J by 11 bases; unmatched bases: 10. The germline V gene has CDR1 SGHDN and CDR2 FVKESK. The DNA for the CDR3 is TGTGCCAGCAGCCAAGTAAAGGACAGGGGGAGTGGGAAACTGTTTTTT. This codes for CASSQVKDRGSGKLFF.

The V and J genes are TRBV28 and TRBJ1-2; weak D call: TRBD1 (6 bases). The V end lost 5 bases, the J end lost 2 bases, and 18 bases lay between the germline ends. CDR1 is MDHEN and CDR2 is SYDVKM in the germline V gene. The CDR3 sequence is 16 residues long. DNA of the CDR3: TGTGCCAGCAGTCCCGCAGGCGGGGGCCCCAACTATGGCTACACCTTC. As protein: CASSPAGGGPNYGYTF.

Only one count was recorded for this clone. The V and J genes are TRBV28 and TRBJ1-2; unclear D gene. Trimming removed 8 bases at V and 0 bases at J, with 13 bases between. Germline CDR1 and CDR2: MDHEN and SYDVKM. The CDR3 has 14 residues. In DNA, the CDR3 is TGTGCCAGCTTACCGACTGCTGCTAACTATGGCTACACCTTC. It codes for CASLPTAANYGYTF.

The gene calls are TRBV4-2 and TRBJ2-3; D is perhaps TRBD2 (6 bases). The CDR3 runs to 17 residues. V shed 2 bases and J shed 0 bases, with 15 bases lying between them. Germline V gives CDR1 LGHNA, CDR2 YNFKEQ. Written as DNA, the CDR3 is TGTGCCAGCAGCCAATACGGGAGAGACAGAAGCACAGATACGCAGTATTTT. Translated, it gives CASSQYGRDRSTDTQYF.